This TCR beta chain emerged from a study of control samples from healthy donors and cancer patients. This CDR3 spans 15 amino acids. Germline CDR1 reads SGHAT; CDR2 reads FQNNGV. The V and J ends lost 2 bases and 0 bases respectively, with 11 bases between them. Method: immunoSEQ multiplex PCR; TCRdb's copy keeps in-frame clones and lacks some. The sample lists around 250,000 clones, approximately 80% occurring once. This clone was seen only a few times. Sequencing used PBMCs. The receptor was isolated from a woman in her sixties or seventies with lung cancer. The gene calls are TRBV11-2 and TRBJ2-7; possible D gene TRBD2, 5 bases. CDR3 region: CASSLSGVDSYEQYF. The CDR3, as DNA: TGTGCCAGCAGCTTATCCGGGGTAGACTCCTACGAGCAGTACTTC.